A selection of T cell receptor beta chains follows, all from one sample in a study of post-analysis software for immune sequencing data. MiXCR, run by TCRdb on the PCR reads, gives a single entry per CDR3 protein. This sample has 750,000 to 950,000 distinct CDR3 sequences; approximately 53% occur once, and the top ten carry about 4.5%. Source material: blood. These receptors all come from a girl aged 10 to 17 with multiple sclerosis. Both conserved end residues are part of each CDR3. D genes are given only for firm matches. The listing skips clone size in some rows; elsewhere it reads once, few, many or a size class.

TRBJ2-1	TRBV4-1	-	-	CASSQEWMARNNEQFF	TGCGCCAGCAGCCAAGAATGGATGGCCAGAAACAATGAGCAGTTCTTC
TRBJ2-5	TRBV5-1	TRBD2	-	CASSLVGRREAGETQYF	TGCGCCAGCAGCTTGGTTGGGCGGCGGGAGGCCGGAGAGACCCAGTACTTC
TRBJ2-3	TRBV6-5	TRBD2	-	CASSLWASGSADTQYF	TGTGCCAGCAGTTTGTGGGCTAGCGGGAGCGCAGATACGCAGTATTTT
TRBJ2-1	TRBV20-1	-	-	CSARALNEQFF	TGCAGTGCTAGAGCTTTGAATGAGCAGTTCTTC
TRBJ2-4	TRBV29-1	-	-	CSVAGYSAKNIQYF	TGCAGCGTTGCCGGATACTCGGCCAAAAACATTCAGTACTTC
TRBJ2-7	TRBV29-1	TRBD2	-	CSVDFSGVRSEQYF	TGCAGCGTTGACTTTAGCGGGGTGAGGAGCGAGCAGTACTTC
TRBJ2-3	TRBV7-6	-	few	CASGAPGHRTDTQYF	TGTGCCAGCGGCGCGCCGGGACATCGCACAGATACGCAGTATTTT
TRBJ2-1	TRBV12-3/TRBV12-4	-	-	CASSPPGTGVHEQFF	TGTGCCAGCAGCCCCCCCGGGACGGGGGTCCATGAGCAGTTCTTC
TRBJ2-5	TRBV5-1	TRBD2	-	CASSSPTSGETQYF	TGCGCCAGCAGCTCGCCGACTAGCGGCGAGACCCAGTACTTC
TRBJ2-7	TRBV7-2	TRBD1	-	CASSFLRDRSYEQYF	TGTGCCAGCAGCTTCTTACGGGACAGGTCGTACGAGCAGTACTTC
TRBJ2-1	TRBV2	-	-	CASSEVGLGSYNEQFF	TGTGCCAGCAGTGAAGTAGGCTTGGGGTCCTACAATGAGCAGTTCTTC
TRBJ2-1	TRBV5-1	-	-	CASSLDAGSSYNEQFF	TGCGCCAGCAGCTTGGATGCCGGGAGCTCCTACAATGAGCAGTTCTTC
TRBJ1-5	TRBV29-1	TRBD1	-	CSVGTGGKEEPQHF	TGCAGCGTAGGGACAGGGGGCAAGGAGGAGCCCCAGCATTTT
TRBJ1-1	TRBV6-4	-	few	CASSSTPNTEAFF	TGTGCCAGCAGTTCGACACCGAACACTGAAGCTTTCTTT
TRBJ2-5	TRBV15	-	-	CATSRETGRETQYF	TGTGCCACCAGCAGAGAGACAGGACGGGAGACCCAGTACTTC
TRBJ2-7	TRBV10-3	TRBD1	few	CAISLRTGGAGYEQYF	TGTGCCATCAGCCTCCGGACAGGGGGCGCCGGCTACGAGCAGTACTTC
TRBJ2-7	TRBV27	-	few	CASSLTGRIRDEQYF	TGTGCCAGCAGTTTAACAGGGAGAATAAGGGACGAGCAGTACTTC
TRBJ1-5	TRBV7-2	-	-	CASSTQAHSNQPQHF	TGTGCCAGCAGCACTCAGGCCCATAGCAATCAGCCCCAGCATTTT
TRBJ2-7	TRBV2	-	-	CASSRRPALNYEQYF	TGTGCCAGCAGTCGTCGGCCCGCCCTTAACTACGAGCAGTACTTC
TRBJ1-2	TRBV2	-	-	CASSERGTVYGYTF	TGTGCCAGCAGTGAAAGAGGGACGGTTTATGGCTACACCTTC
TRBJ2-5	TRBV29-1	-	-	CSVEFGLQETQYF	TGCAGCGTTGAATTCGGCCTCCAAGAGACCCAGTACTTC
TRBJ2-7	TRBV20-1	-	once	CSTRYENEQYF	TGCAGTACTAGGTACGAAAATGAGCAGTACTTC
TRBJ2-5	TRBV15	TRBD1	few	CATSRDRGQGETQYF	TGTGCCACCAGCAGAGATAGGGGACAGGGAGAGACCCAGTACTTC
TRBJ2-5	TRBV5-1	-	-	CASSRLTGRETQYF	TGTGCCAGCAGCCGCTTGACAGGTCGAGAGACCCAGTACTTC
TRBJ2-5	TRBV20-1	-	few	CSARPRRARGTQYF	TGCAGTGCTAGACCACGGAGAGCCCGGGGGACCCAGTACTTC
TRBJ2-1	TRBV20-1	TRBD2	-	CSARSGGARYNEQFF	TGCAGTGCTAGGAGCGGGGGGGCCCGCTACAATGAGCAGTTCTTC
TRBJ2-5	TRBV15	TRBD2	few	CATSLNSGGQETQYF	TGTGCCACCAGCCTCAATAGCGGGGGACAAGAGACCCAGTACTTC
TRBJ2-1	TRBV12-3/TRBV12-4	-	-	CASTLLTSREQFF	TGTGCCAGCACCCTACTCACTAGCAGAGAGCAGTTCTTC
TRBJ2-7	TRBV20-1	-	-	CSARHQSSYEQYF	TGCAGTGCCAGACATCAGAGCTCCTACGAGCAGTACTTC
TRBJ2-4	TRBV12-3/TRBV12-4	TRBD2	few	CASSRTSGLAKNIQYF	TGTGCCAGCAGCCGGACTAGCGGGCTAGCCAAAAACATTCAGTACTTC
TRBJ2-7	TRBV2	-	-	CASSESWHEQYF	TGTGCCAGCAGTGAATCGTGGCACGAGCAGTACTTC
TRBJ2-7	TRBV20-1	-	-	CSASVDTKSTEQYF	TGCAGTGCTAGCGTCGACACCAAAAGTACCGAGCAGTACTTC
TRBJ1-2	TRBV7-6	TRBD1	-	CASSPHRDRGKLSNYGYTF	TGTGCCAGCAGCCCCCACCGGGACAGGGGGAAATTATCTAACTATGGCTACACCTTC
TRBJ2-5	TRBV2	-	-	CASSELRGPQETQYF	TGTGCCAGCAGTGAGTTGCGGGGACCACAAGAGACCCAGTACTTC
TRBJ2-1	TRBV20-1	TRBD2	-	CSATLASGGVYNEQFF	TGCAGTGCTACCCTCGCTAGCGGGGGGGTCTACAATGAGCAGTTCTTC
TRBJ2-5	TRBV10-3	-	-	CAISEGGRGETQYF	TGTGCCATCAGTGAGGGGGGGCGCGGAGAGACCCAGTACTTC
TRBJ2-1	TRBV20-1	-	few	CSASFTLANVRLYEQFF	TGCAGTGCTAGTTTCACACTAGCCAACGTCAGATTATATGAGCAGTTCTTC
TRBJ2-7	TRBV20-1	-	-	CSARVRGGEQYF	TGCAGTGCTAGGGTCAGGGGCGGCGAGCAGTACTTC
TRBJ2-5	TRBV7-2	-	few	CASSLEGVETQYF	TGTGCCAGCAGCTTAGAGGGAGTAGAGACCCAGTACTTC
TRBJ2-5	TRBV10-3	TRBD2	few	CAISDRTSGSYNEQYF	TGTGCCATCAGTGATAGGACTAGCGGGAGCTACAATGAGCAGTACTTC
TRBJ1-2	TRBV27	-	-	CASSLFGRPDYTF	TGTGCCAGCAGTTTATTTGGACGACCTGACTACACCTTC
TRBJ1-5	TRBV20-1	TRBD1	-	CSAPSDRGDHGQPQHF	TGCAGCGCCCCGTCGGACAGGGGAGATCATGGTCAGCCCCAGCATTTT
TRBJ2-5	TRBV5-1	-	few	CASSSHVAESQYF	TGCGCCAGCAGCTCTCACGTGGCCGAGTCCCAGTACTTC
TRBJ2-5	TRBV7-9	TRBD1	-	CASSPGTGGLEETQYF	TGTGCCAGCAGCCCCGGGACAGGGGGCTTGGAAGAGACCCAGTACTTC
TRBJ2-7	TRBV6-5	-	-	CASSPPGAEQYF	TGTGCCAGCAGTCCCCCCGGGGCCGAGCAGTACTTC
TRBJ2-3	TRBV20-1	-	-	CSASPALAGLRQDTQYF	TGCAGTGCTAGTCCAGCTCTGGCTGGCCTAAGGCAAGATACGCAGTATTTT
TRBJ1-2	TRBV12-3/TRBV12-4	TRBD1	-	CASSLYQGGVGYTF	TGTGCCAGCAGTTTATATCAGGGGGGAGTTGGCTACACCTTC
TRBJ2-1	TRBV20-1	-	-	CSARLEGRDNEQFF	TGCAGTGCTAGACTGGAGGGCCGGGACAATGAGCAGTTCTTC
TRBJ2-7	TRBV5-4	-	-	CASSSLGDGPYEQYF	TGTGCCAGCAGCTCCCTAGGGGACGGACCCTACGAGCAGTACTTC